Listed below are T cell receptor beta chains from one sample, sequenced in a study of blood T cell repertoires in COVID-19. Assay used: immunoSEQ multiplex PCR; TCRdb lists only in-frame clones, some missing. The repertoire consists of about 150,000 clones, with 80% to 90% occurring once and the leading ten covering around two fifths. Sequencing was done on a sample of peripheral blood. The receptors derive from a human donor in a cohort sampled during active COVID-19. CDR3s include the opening cysteine and the closing phenylalanine or tryptophan.

>TRBJ1-4|TRBV20-1
CSASLSQATGGDELFF
>TRBJ1-1|TRBV6-5
CASSYSWQVNTEAFF
>TRBJ1-3|TRBV19
CASKEGVNTIYF
>TRBJ1-4|TRBV19
CASSILGQGIANEKLFF
>TRBJ1-2|TRBV10-3
CAISESTDGYTF
>TRBJ2-3|TRBV13
CASSPTLVGPHDGTDTQYF
>TRBJ1-2|TRBV27
CASRTGQGYYGYTF
>TRBJ1-1|TRBV28
CASSPGVAETEAFF
>TRBJ1-1|TRBV15
CATSRDVNTEAFF
>TRBJ2-3|TRBV6-8
CASSYSMGQGSYTQYF
>TRBJ1-6|TRBV9
CASSPGQGVGNSPLHF
>TRBJ2-1|TRBV19
CASSSHPSPYNEQFF
>TRBJ2-3|TRBV7-9
CASSLDRGFSSTDTQYF
>TRBJ1-2|TRBV18
CASSPRDSNYGYTF
>TRBJ2-3|TRBV6-5
CASSYRQGRADTQYF
>TRBJ1-5|TRBV19
CASSTGEYSNQPQHF
>TRBJ1-2|TRBV7-2
CASSLGTGSYGYTF
>TRBJ2-2|TRBV7-9
CASSVEAATANTGELFF
>TRBJ1-5|TRBV12-5
CASGNPDWNQPQHF
>TRBJ1-4|TRBV5-4
CASSLGEREKLFF
>TRBJ1-1|TRBV5-5
CASSSGGNGNTEAFF
>TRBJ1-5|TRBV5-1
CASSLAGLAQPQHF
>TRBJ1-4|TRBV11-3
CASSLEGPFGTFPTNEKLFF
>TRBJ1-5|TRBV2
CASRVGRGLVNQPQHF
>TRBJ1-5|TRBV15
CATSTREGARSNQPQHF
>TRBJ1-5|TRBV12-3/TRBV12-4
CASSFADNQPQHF
>TRBJ1-5|TRBV18
CASSPRDRGNQPQHF
>TRBJ2-3|TRBV6-5
CASSVSGGGTDTQYF
>TRBJ2-3|TRBV7-2
CASRDRGQTDTQYF
>TRBJ1-2|TRBV11-3
CASRAGTGAVGYTF
>TRBJ1-2|TRBV3-1/TRBV3-2
CASSQGSSRGYYGYTF
>TRBJ1-1|TRBV6-2/TRBV6-3
CASSLVGTGLMNTEAFF
>TRBJ1-4|TRBV18
CASSVVATNEKLFF
>TRBJ1-2|TRBV5-1
CASSLMTGANYGYTF
>TRBJ1-6|TRBV2
CASSDAGDTYNSPLHF
>TRBJ2-5|TRBV4-2
CASSQEWAGETQYF
>TRBJ2-7|TRBV27
CASSILAGSYEQYF
>TRBJ1-5|TRBV28
CAISTSNQPQHF
>TRBJ1-1|TRBV7-9
CASSLDQGTEAFF
>TRBJ1-4|TRBV4-2
CASSQGRGNEKLFF
>TRBJ1-1|TRBV6-5
CASSSTGLLNTEAFF
>TRBJ2-5|TRBV19
CAISPGQQETQYF